The T cell receptor (beta chain) under discussion was sequenced for a study of CD8+CD57+ T cells in acquired aplastic anemia. Study in general: The mean DNA yield obtained from sorted CD4+ and CD8+ cells came to roughly 3.4 ug. Average CD4+ read depth in healthy donors was 9.5 million to 13 million reads. Whole-study results and caveats: Controls did not differ significantly from patients in CD8+ Simpson's diversity. Found in both controls and patients were around 29 CD8+ CDR3 sequences.

V lost 0 bases, J lost 8 bases, and 8 bases stayed unmatched. This CDR3 is 16 amino acids long. The germline V gene encodes CDR1 SGHRS and CDR2 YFSETQ. This clonotype was counted many times. Its target is unknown. Genomic DNA provided the template from which TCR beta VDJ and CDR3 profiles were obtained. TCRdb reanalysed the reads using MiXCR and keeps one entry per CDR3 protein. Of 180,000 or so distinct CDR3 sequences listed, around half are singletons. The chain has TRBV5-1 and TRBJ2-1; TRBD1 matches 10 bases. The origin of this receptor is a human donor in good health. Input material: sorted CD4+, CD8+, or CD8+CD57+ T cells (not recorded which) from PBMCs. The CDR3 DNA follows: TGCGCCAGCAGCTTGGAGCGGGACAGGGGTTTCGATGAGCAGTTCTTC. Encoded protein: CASSLERDRGFDEQFF.